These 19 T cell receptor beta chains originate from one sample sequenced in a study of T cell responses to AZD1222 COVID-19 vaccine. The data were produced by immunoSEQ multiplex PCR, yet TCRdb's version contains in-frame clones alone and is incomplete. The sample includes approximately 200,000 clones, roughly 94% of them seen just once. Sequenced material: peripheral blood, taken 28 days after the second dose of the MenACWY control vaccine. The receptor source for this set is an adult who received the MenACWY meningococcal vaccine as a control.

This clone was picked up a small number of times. DNA for the CDR3: TGTGCCAGCAGCAAAGTCGGACAGGGGTGTAACACTGAAGCTTTCTTT. Its protein is CASSKVGQGCNTEAFF. The chain has TRBV21-1 and TRBJ1-1; TRBD1, the table's D call, lacks a check against the DNA. TRBV21-1 constitutes a pseudogene. The CDR3 consists of 16 residues.

For the CDR3, the DNA is TGTGCCACCAGCAGAGACAGGAGCTCTGGAAACACCATATATTTT. It codes for CATSRDRSSGNTIYF. The chain joins TRBV15 to TRBJ1-3; D unclear. Trimming shortened V by 0 bases and J by 0 bases, and 6 bases separated the two germline ends. The CDR3 has 15 amino acids. Germline V CDR1 and CDR2: LNHNV, YYDKDF (reference sequence).

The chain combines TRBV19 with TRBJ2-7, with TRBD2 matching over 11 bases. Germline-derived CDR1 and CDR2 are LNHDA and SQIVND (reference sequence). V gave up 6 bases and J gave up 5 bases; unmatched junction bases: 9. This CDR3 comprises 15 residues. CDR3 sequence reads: CASSTLAGGADEQYF. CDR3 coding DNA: TGTGCCAGTAGCACTCTAGCGGGAGGCGCCGACGAGCAGTACTTC.

CDR3 in amino acids: CASSLTSAGGETQYF. Written as DNA, the CDR3 is TGTGCCAGCAGCTTAACGTCAGCGGGAGGGGAGACCCAGTACTTC. The V gene is TRBV7-3, the J gene TRBJ2-5, with 10 positions matching TRBD2. V gave up 0 bases and J gave up 5 bases; unmatched junction bases: 3. The CDR3 is made up of 15 amino acids. Germline V gene sequence: CDR1 SGHTA, CDR2 FQGTGA.

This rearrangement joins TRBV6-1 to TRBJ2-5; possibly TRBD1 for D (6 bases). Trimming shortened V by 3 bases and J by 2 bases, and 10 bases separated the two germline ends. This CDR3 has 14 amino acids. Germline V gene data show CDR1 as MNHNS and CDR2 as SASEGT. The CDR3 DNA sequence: TGTGCCAGCAGTGAGTGGACAGATCAAGAGACCCAGTACTTC. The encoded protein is CASSEWTDQETQYF.

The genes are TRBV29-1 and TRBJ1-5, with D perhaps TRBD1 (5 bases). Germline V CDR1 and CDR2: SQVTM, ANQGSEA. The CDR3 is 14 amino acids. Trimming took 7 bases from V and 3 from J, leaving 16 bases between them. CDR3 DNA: TGCAGCGCCCGGACGGGGGGGTTCAATCAGCCCCAGCATTTT. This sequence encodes CSARTGGFNQPQHF.

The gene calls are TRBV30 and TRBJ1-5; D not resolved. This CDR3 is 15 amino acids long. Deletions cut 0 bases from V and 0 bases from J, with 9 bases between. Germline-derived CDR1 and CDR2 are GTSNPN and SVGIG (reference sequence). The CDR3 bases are TGTGCCTGGAGTGTCGGCAGCCATAGCAATCAGCCCCAGCATTTT. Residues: CAWSVGSHSNQPQHF.

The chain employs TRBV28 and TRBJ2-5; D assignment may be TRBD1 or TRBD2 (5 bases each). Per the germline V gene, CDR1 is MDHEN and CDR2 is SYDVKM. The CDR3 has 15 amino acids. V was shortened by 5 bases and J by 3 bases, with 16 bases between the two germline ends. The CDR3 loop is CASSPPGLTEETQYF. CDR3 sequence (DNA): TGTGCCAGCAGTCCCCCGGGGCTTACGGAAGAGACCCAGTACTTC. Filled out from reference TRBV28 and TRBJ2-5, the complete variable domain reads DVKVTQSSRYLVKRTGEKVFLECVQDMDHENMFWYRQDPGLGLRLIYFSYDVKMKEKGDIPEGYSVSREKKERFSLILESASTNQTSMYLCASSPPGLTEETQYFGPGTRLLVL.

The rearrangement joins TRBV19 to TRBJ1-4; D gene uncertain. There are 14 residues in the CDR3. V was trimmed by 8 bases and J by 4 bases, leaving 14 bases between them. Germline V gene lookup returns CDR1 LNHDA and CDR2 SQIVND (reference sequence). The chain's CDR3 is CASGKGGYNEKLFF. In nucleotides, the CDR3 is TGTGCCAGTGGGAAGGGCGGATATAATGAAAAACTGTTTTTT.

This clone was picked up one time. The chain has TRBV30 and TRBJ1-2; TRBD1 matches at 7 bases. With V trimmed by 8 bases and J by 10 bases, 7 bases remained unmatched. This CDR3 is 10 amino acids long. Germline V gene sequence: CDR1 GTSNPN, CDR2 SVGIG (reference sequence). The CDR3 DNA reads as TGTGCCGGCTGGACAGGCGACTACACCTTC. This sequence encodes CAGWTGDYTF.

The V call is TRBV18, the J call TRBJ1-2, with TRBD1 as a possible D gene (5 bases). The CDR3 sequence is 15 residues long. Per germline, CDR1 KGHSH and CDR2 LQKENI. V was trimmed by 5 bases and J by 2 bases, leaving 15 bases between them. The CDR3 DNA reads TGTGCCAGCTCAGAGCAGGGAAACTCCAACTATGGCTACACCTTC. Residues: CASSEQGNSNYGYTF. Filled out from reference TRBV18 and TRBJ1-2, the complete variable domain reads NAGVMQNPRHLVRRRGQEARLRCSPMKGHSHVYWYRQLPEEGLKFMVYLQKENIIDESGMPKERFSAEFPKEGPSILRIQQVVRGDSAAYFCASSEQGNSNYGYTFGSGTRLTVV.

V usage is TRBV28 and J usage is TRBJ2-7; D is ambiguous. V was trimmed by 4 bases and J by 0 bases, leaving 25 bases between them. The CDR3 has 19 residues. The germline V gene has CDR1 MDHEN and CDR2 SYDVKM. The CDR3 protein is CASSSILLGQPRRSYEQYF. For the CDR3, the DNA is TGTGCCAGCAGTTCAATTCTCCTTGGGCAGCCCCGGCGCTCCTACGAGCAGTACTTC.

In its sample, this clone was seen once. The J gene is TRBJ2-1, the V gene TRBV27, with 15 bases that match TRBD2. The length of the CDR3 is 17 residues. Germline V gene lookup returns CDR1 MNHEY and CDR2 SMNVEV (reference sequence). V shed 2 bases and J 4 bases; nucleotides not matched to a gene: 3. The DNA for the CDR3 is TGTGCCAGCAGTTTAGGACTAGCGGGGGGGCAGTACAATGAGCAGTTCTTC. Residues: CASSLGLAGGQYNEQFF.

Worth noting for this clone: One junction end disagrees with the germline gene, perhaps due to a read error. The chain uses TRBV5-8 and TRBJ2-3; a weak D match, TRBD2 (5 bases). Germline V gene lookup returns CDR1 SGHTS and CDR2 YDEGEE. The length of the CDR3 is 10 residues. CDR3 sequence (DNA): TGTGCCAGCAGCTTGACTCAGGCGGGTTTT. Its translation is CASSLTQAGF.

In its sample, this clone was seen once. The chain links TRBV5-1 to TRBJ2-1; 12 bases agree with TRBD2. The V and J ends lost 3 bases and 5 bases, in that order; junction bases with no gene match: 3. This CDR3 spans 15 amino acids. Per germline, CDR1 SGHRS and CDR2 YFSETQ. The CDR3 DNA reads TGCGCCAGCAGCTCCGGACTAGCGGGGAACAATGAGCAGTTCTTC. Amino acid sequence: CASSSGLAGNNEQFF.

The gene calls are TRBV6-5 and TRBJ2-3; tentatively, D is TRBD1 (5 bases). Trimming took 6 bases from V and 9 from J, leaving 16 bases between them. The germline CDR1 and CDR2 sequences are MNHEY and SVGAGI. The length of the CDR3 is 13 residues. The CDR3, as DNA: TGTGCCAGCAGCCAACCAGGGTCTCGGACGCAGTATTTT. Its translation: CASSQPGSRTQYF.

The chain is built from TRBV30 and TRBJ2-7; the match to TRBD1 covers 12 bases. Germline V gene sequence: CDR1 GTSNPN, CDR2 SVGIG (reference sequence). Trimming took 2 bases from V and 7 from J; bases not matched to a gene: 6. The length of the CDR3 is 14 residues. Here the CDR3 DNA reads TGTGCCTGGAGTACGGGACAGGGGGCAGGGGAGCAGTACTTC. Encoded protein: CAWSTGQGAGEQYF.

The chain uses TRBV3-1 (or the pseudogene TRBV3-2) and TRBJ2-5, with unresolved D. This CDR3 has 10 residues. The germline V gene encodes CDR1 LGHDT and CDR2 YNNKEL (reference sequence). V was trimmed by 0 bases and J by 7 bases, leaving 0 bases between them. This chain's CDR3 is CASSQETQYF. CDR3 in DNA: TGTGCCAGCAGCCAAGAGACCCAGTACTTC.

The CDR3 here is CASSLPPGREEQFF. CDR3 DNA sequence: TGTGCCAGCAGCTTACCACCCGGACGGGAAGAGCAGTTCTTC. V is TRBV7-9 and J is TRBJ2-1, with D possibly being TRBD2 (5 bases). Trimming pared 2 bases from V and 10 bases from J, leaving 15 bases between. CDR1 and CDR2 (germline): SEHNR, FQNEAQ (reference sequence). The CDR3 totals 14 residues. The whole variable domain, filled in from reference TRBV7-9 and TRBJ2-1, reads DTGVSQNPRHKITKRGQNVTFRCDPISEHNRLYWYRQTLGQGPEFLTYFQNEAQLEKSRLLSDRFSAERPKGSFSTLEIQRTEQGDSAMYLCASSLPPGREEQFFGPGTRLTVL.